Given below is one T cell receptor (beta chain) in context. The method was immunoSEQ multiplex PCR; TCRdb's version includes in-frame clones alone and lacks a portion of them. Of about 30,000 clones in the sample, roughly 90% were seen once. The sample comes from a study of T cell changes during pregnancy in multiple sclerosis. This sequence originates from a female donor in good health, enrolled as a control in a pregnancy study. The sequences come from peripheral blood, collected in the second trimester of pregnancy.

CDR3 loop: CASSQEGRIARGTTDTQYF. The CDR3 coding sequence is TGTGCCAGCAGCCAAGAGGGGCGTATCGCGAGGGGGACCACAGATACGCAGTATTTT. V and J are TRBV14 and TRBJ2-3; a possible D gene is TRBD1 (6 bases). V lost 0 bases, J lost 2 bases, and 21 bases lay in between. Germline V gene data show CDR1 as SGHDN and CDR2 as FVKESK. This CDR3 is built from 19 residues. Complete variable domain (other parts from reference TRBV14 and TRBJ2-3): EAGVTQFPSHSVIEKGQTVTLRCDPISGHDNLYWYRRVMGKEIKFLLHFVKESKQDESGMPNNRFLAERTGGTYSTLKVQPAELEDSGVYFCASSQEGRIARGTTDTQYFGPGTRLTVL.